Below are 21 T cell receptor beta chains sequenced from a single sample in a study of blood T cell repertoires in COVID-19. Measured with immunoSEQ multiplex PCR; TCRdb has only the in-frame clones, and not every one. The table shows 140,000 to 150,000 clones, with 70% to 85% occurring only once. The sequencing input was peripheral blood. Every receptor here comes from a man in his sixties with active or convalescent COVID-19.

This chain uses TRBV4-1 with TRBJ1-6, with D perhaps matching TRBD1 (5 bases). Germline-derived CDR1 and CDR2 are MGHRA and YSYEKL. V lost 0 bases and J 4 bases, leaving 16 bases between the germline ends. The CDR3 runs 18 residues. The CDR3 DNA follows: TGCGCCAGCAGCCAAGATGCCCACAGGCGAACATATAATTCACCCCTCCACTTT. Translation: CASSQDAHRRTYNSPLHF.

This clone was seen a few times. The chain links TRBV4-3 to TRBJ1-2; D remains unclear. Trimming removed 4 bases from V and 7 bases from J, with 19 bases in between. Germline V gene data show CDR1 as LGHNA and CDR2 as YSLEER. The CDR3 runs 15 residues. The CDR3 protein is CASSRTAGLSPGYTF. CDR3 DNA sequence: TGCGCCAGCAGCCGCACGGCGGGTTTATCCCCTGGCTACACCTTC.

V usage is TRBV7-2 and J usage is TRBJ2-3; TRBD2 aligns across 13 bases. Germline lookup yields CDR1 SGHTA and CDR2 FQGNSA. J was trimmed by 0 bases and V by 3 bases; bases with no gene match: 3. The CDR3 consists of 17 residues. CDR3 in amino acids: CASSLRLAGGSTDTQYF. CDR3 nucleotides: TGTGCCAGCAGCTTGAGACTAGCGGGGGGAAGCACAGATACGCAGTATTTT.

The J gene is TRBJ2-7, the V gene TRBV13; D gene unclear. The germline V and J ends were trimmed by 5 bases and 2 bases, with 22 bases remaining between them. CDR1 PRHDT and CDR2 FYEKMQ come from the germline V gene (reference sequence). The CDR3 is 17 residues long. Here the CDR3 reads CASSLTKYEVLTYEQYF. CDR3 sequence (DNA): TGTGCCAGCAGCCTTACGAAGTATGAGGTCCTAACCTACGAGCAGTACTTC.

CDR3 in amino acids: CASSPDTEAFF. The CDR3 DNA reads TGTGCCAGCAGCCCGGACACTGAAGCTTTCTTT. This chain uses TRBV7-9 with TRBJ1-1, with D unresolved. The germline V gene encodes CDR1 SEHNR and CDR2 FQNEAQ (reference sequence). The CDR3 runs 11 residues. The V gene lost 5 bases and the J gene lost 3 bases, with 4 bases spanning the gap. Full variable domain (rest looked up from reference TRBV7-9 and TRBJ1-1): DTGVSQNPRHKITKRGQNVTFRCDPISEHNRLYWYRQTLGQGPEFLTYFQNEAQLEKSRLLSDRFSAERPKGSFSTLEIQRTEQGDSAMYLCASSPDTEAFFGQGTRLTVV.

The J gene is TRBJ2-5, the V gene TRBV4-1; D may be TRBD2 (6 bases). Germline V CDR1 and CDR2: MGHRA, YSYEKL. V lost 4 bases and J 1 base, leaving 10 bases between the germline ends. This CDR3 is built from 14 residues. The CDR3 DNA reads TGCGCCAGCAGCCTCGGGGACTTCCAAGAGACCCAGTACTTC. Residues: CASSLGDFQETQYF.

Only one count was recorded for this clone. The genes are TRBV5-1 and TRBJ1-1; TRBD1 aligns across 7 bases. The CDR3 is 15 amino acids. The germline CDR1 and CDR2 sequences are SGHRS and YFSETQ. V lost 0 bases, J lost 1 base, and 3 bases stayed unmatched. The CDR3 spells CASSLVPGGNTEAFF. The CDR3 coding sequence is TGCGCCAGCAGCTTGGTCCCAGGGGGGAACACTGAAGCTTTCTTT.

This clone was recorded only once. The V call is TRBV3-1 (or the pseudogene TRBV3-2), the J call TRBJ1-1; D is undetermined. The CDR3 runs to 14 residues. Per the germline V gene, CDR1 is LGHDT and CDR2 is YNNKEL (reference sequence). V shed 1 base and J shed 5 bases, with 11 bases lying between them. The CDR3 nucleotides read TGTGCCAGCAGCCAAGGAGGGCGGGGAACTGAAGCTTTCTTT. Translating it yields CASSQGGRGTEAFF.

This clone was found once. CDR3 nucleotides: TGTGCCAGTAGTATAGGGCAGGGGGGTACTGAAGCTTTCTTT. Its translation: CASSIGQGGTEAFF. J is TRBJ1-1 and V is TRBV19, with 7 bases that match TRBD1. Per germline, CDR1 LNHDA and CDR2 SQIVND (reference sequence). Unmatched junction bases numbered 4, after V lost 1 base and J lost 5 bases. The CDR3 is made up of 14 amino acids.

The chain couples TRBV4-2 to TRBJ1-6; D not certain. CDR1 LGHNA and CDR2 YNFKEQ come from the germline V gene. The V gene lost 0 bases and the J gene lost 3 bases, with 6 bases spanning the gap. The CDR3 spans 15 residues. CDR3 DNA sequence: TGTGCCAGCAGCCAAGAAGGAGACTATAATTCACCCCTCCACTTT. Translation: CASSQEGDYNSPLHF.

The CDR3 protein is CASSEGTGGFRSTEAFF. Written as DNA, the CDR3 is TGTGCCAGCAGTGAAGGGACAGGGGGCTTTAGGAGCACTGAAGCTTTCTTT. The chain joins TRBV2 to TRBJ1-1, with TRBD1 matching 11 bases. The germline gives CDR1 SNHLY, CDR2 FYNNEI. The V segment lost 1 base and the J segment 4 bases; nucleotides outside the gene matches: 8. The CDR3 is 17 residues long.

The rearrangement joins TRBV6-5 to TRBJ2-7; TRBD1 matches 7 bases. The CDR3 is made up of 14 amino acids. Germline V CDR1 and CDR2: MNHEY, SVGAGI. Trimming removed 7 bases from V and 4 bases from J; junction bases left unmatched: 10. The CDR3 spells CASMLETGRYEQYF. CDR3 in DNA: TGTGCCAGCATGTTGGAGACAGGGCGTTACGAGCAGTACTTC.

The CDR3 coding sequence is TGTGCCAGCAGTCCGTCAGCGGGGTTCACAGATACGCAGTATTTT. Translating gives CASSPSAGFTDTQYF. The chain joins TRBV27 to TRBJ2-3, with 7 bases that match TRBD2. CDR3 length equals 15 residues. The J segment lost 2 bases and the V segment lost 5 bases, leaving 7 bases of the junction unmatched. Germline V gene lookup returns CDR1 MNHEY and CDR2 SMNVEV (reference sequence).

The V gene is TRBV5-6, the J gene TRBJ1-6; 7 nucleotides align to TRBD1. The V gene end was trimmed by 4 bases and the J gene end by 10 bases; junction bases not matched to a gene: 11. The CDR3 consists of 15 residues. The germline gives CDR1 SGHDT, CDR2 YYEEEE. CDR3 DNA sequence: TGTGCCAGCAGCATCAAGGGGGCGCGAGGATCACCCCTCCACTTT. Translation: CASSIKGARGSPLHF.

The chain has TRBV5-1 and TRBJ2-3, with D maybe TRBD1 (6 bases). Trimming cost V 0 bases and J 6 bases, with 14 bases left between them. Germline CDR1 reads SGHRS; CDR2 reads YFSETQ. CDR3 length: 15 amino acids. The CDR3 here is CASSLGTGYADTQYF. CDR3 sequence (DNA): TGCGCCAGCAGCTTGGGAACAGGGTACGCGGATACGCAGTATTTT.

V gene TRBV19 combines with J gene TRBJ2-1; 8 bases agree with TRBD1. With V trimmed by 10 bases and J by 4 bases, 6 bases remained unmatched. The CDR3 sequence is 13 residues long. Per germline, CDR1 LNHDA and CDR2 SQIVND (reference sequence). As DNA, the CDR3 is TGTGCCACCCGGGACAGGACTTACAATGAGCAGTTCTTC. Encoded protein: CATRDRTYNEQFF.

The V call is TRBV10-2, the J call TRBJ2-1; 9 nucleotides line up with TRBD2. The germline V gene has CDR1 WSHSY and CDR2 SAAADI. Trimming at V came to 6 bases and at J to 0 bases, leaving 3 bases not matched to a gene. This CDR3 has 15 residues. The CDR3 loop reads CASRDSGGSYNEQFF. CDR3 bases: TGCGCCAGCAGGGATAGCGGGGGCTCCTACAATGAGCAGTTCTTC.

The chain links TRBV5-1 to TRBJ1-6; TRBD1 aligns across 10 bases. In germline, CDR1 is SGHRS, CDR2 YFSETQ. The V segment lost 4 bases and the J segment 0 bases; nucleotides outside the gene matches: 7. The CDR3 is 18 residues long. CDR3 region: CASSRDRGKSSYNSPLHF. DNA of the CDR3: TGCGCCAGCAGCCGGGACAGGGGAAAGAGCTCCTATAATTCACCCCTCCACTTT.

V usage is TRBV9 and J usage is TRBJ1-2, with D tentatively TRBD1 (6 bases). V was shortened by 4 bases and J by 7 bases, with 14 bases between the two germline ends. The CDR3 sequence is 13 residues long. Per the germline V gene, CDR1 is SGDLS and CDR2 is YYNGEE. The CDR3 loop reads CASSPPGEIGYTF. CDR3 coding DNA: TGTGCCAGCAGCCCGCCAGGGGAAATTGGCTACACCTTC.

This clone was seen just once. The chain is built from TRBV6-6 and TRBJ1-5; D unresolved. Germline lookup yields CDR1 MNHNY and CDR2 SVGAGI (reference sequence). V was cut by 5 bases and J by 0 bases, with 14 bases left in between. This CDR3 is 16 amino acids long. The CDR3 DNA follows: TGTGCCAGCAGTCGAGATCCGACGGGTAGCAATCAGCCCCAGCATTTT. Translating it yields CASSRDPTGSNQPQHF.

The chain couples TRBV3-1 (or the pseudogene TRBV3-2) to TRBJ1-2, with no clear D. The CDR3 length is 17 residues. The V end lost 3 bases, the J end lost 0 bases, and 17 bases lay between the germline ends. The germline V gene encodes CDR1 LGHDT and CDR2 YNNKEL (reference sequence). The CDR3 reads CASSHPGPVATNYGYTF. The CDR3 DNA is TGTGCCAGCAGCCACCCAGGCCCCGTCGCGACTAACTATGGCTACACCTTC.